The sequence of this T cell receptor (beta chain) was determined in a study of blood T cells in healthy people across ages (dated by TCRdb to between 2015 and 2016). Concerning the study at large: Template switching captured roughly one uniquely barcoded TCR beta cDNA molecule per two T cells in model experiments. Using deep sequencing normalized with unique cDNA molecular identifiers, the study measured how TCR beta repertoire diversity changes with age. Using the same blood draw, the study looked at two additional independent replicas of 1 million unique cDNA reads for two donors, one aged 18 to 30 and the other aged 80 or older. The donors were split into four age groups: young (average around 15 years), middle-aged (39), aged (around 67) and long-lived (more than 80). General study outcomes and caveats: As age increased, observed TCR beta diversity per million T cells dropped in a roughly linear way, and a significant reduction was already evident by age 40. The CMV infection status of donors was not known, potentially confounding age-related changes in expanded clonotypes. Estimates of total diversity based on one million sequenced T cells were considered lower bounds and underestimates. There was a strong correlation between observed TCR beta diversity and the percentage of naive T cells measured by flow cytometry. Compared with the aged group, the long-lived group had more naive CD4+ T cells, fewer expanded clones and increased TCR diversity, a pattern suggesting age selection. Conclusive comparison of naive and antigen-experienced compartments was prevented by the profiling of bulk unsorted PBMCs.

CDR3 length: 13 amino acids, cysteine to phenylalanine. Only the CDR3 DNA is retained, 39 bases long and in frame from the first base. Trimming at the junction amounts to 5 bases on V and 0 bases on J, and the germline ends lie 7 bases apart. The germline V gene (reference sequence) specifies SGHAT as CDR1 and FQDESV as CDR2. Libraries were made using 5' RACE. TCRdb shows the sequencer as Illumina HiSeq 2500. The second PCR ran for roughly 7 to 12 cycles and used a J-beta primer mix along with a sample-barcoded 5' primer. A template-switch 5' adaptor carrying 12 random nucleotides introduced a unique molecular identifier onto each TCR beta cDNA molecule. Each sample yielded at least 2.5 million CDR3-containing paired-end reads. First-strand cDNA synthesis was performed from all RNA using the Mint cDNA synthesis kit, with priming by a TRBC-specific oligonucleotide. All cDNA was treated with uracil-DNA glycosylase and then went through a first 18-cycle PCR with the universal primers M1SS and BC2_uni_R. The paper's processing steps were these. Each sample was normalized by randomly selecting 1 million high-quality reads, each carrying a distinct molecular identifier. Reads sharing molecular identifiers were discarded rather than binned into consensus sequences. CDR3 identification, clonotype clustering and error correction used MiTCR with a Q25 quality threshold and the strictest error-elimination algorithm. A nonparametric unseen species model using Euler transformation provided a lower-bound estimate of total TCR beta diversity. The raw public data were reprocessed by TCRdb itself: fastp quality trimming at Q25, MiXCR clonotype calling, in-frame beta chains only. Rows merge per CDR3 protein into single entries with the most common DNA and genes. The V and J calls come from TCRdb's annotation, not from the publication. Present in this sample are fewer than 800,000 distinct CDR3 sequences, about 25% of which were seen just once. The top ten constitute 9.4% of the sample.

This clonotype was recorded at least ten times. The antigen this receptor binds is unknown. Within one base of it there is no much larger clone, and no base qualities were kept. Donors were a few dozen systemically healthy Caucasian individuals from Russia aged roughly 6 to 90 years. Each donor gave around 9.9 milliliters of peripheral blood, collected into EDTA-treated Vacutainer tubes. Ficoll-Paque density-gradient centrifugation was used to isolate PBMCs, with at least 7 million obtained per sample. Trizol reagent was used to extract total RNA from the PBMCs, yielding at least 6 micrograms per sample. For every donor, flow cytometry on a PBMC aliquot measured the percentage of naive CD45RAhigh/CD27high T cells. These records were also assigned to another study, of T cells of mothers and their children. The second study's authors report: The donors were nine systemically healthy Caucasian individuals, made up of three mothers and their six children. cDNA synthesis used all of the extracted RNA, with around 1.5 ug of RNA in each 15 ul reaction. In the second PCR, the M1S primer introduced both the sample barcodes and 2-4 random nucleotides. Over 9 million TCR beta CDR3 reads came from each mother, compared with some 3 million reads from each child. In both related and unrelated pairs, thymic selection shapes the output of TCR recombination in a similar way, with inherited differences having only a minor effect. Normalized repertoire overlap was always found to be slightly, but never significantly, higher in related mother-child pairs than in unrelated mother-child pairs. No persistent microchimeric T cell clones were found, with a detection sensitivity of 85 to 100 clones per million clonotypes. Deep NGS was used in the study to compare the TCR beta repertoires of mothers and children and to look for features that separate related mother-child pairs from unrelated individuals. Mothers averaged 40 +/- 4 years of age and children averaged roughly 11 +/- 4 years. After adapter ligation with NEBNext reagents, the libraries were sequenced on Illumina HiSeq 2000 with 100+100 nt paired-end reads. To avoid cross-contamination, the mother libraries and the child libraries were prepared a month apart and sequenced in separate runs. Between roughly 500,000 and 2,300,000 distinct TCR beta clonotypes were identified per donor. Naive TCR beta clonotypes were estimated from low-frequency clonotypes matched to each donor's FACS-determined naive share, without sorting.

The V gene is TRBV11-1 and the J gene is TRBJ1-1; too little of a D gene remains to name it. Source material: blood. The clonotype was recovered from a boy aged 10-17 years in good health. This receptor carries the CDR3 CASSQALNTEAFF. The bases are TGTGCCAGCAGCCAGGCGCTGAACACTGAAGCTTTCTTT.